A selection of T cell receptor beta chains follows, all from one sample in a study of metastatic and nonmetastatic thyroid tumors. MiXCR re-clonotyped the PCR reads for TCRdb. The table lists some 23,000 clones, roughly 24% of them singletons. The sample consisted of tumor tissue. The receptors shown here come from a female donor with papillary thyroid cancer or a benign thyroid nodule (not recorded which). Some clones in this sample may be carry-over from other donors' samples. CDR3s include the opening cysteine and the closing phenylalanine or tryptophan. The D gene is left open where the match is weak. For some rows the clone size is stated as once, few or many, or as a class when expanded; others skip it.

v_call	j_call	d_call	clone_size	cdr3_aa	cdr3_nt
TRBV6-2/TRBV6-3	TRBJ1-6	-	few	CASSYHDWEGSPLHF	TGTGCCAGCAGTTACCACGACTGGGAAGGGTCACCCCTCCACTTT
TRBV6-1	TRBJ2-1	-	-	CASSKLAVGYNEQFF	TGTGCCAGCAGCAAACTAGCTGTGGGGTACAATGAGCAGTTCTTC
TRBV5-1	TRBJ1-1	-	-	CASSRGQDTEAFF	TGCGCCAGCAGCAGAGGACAAGACACTGAAGCTTTCTTT
TRBV5-4	TRBJ2-7	TRBD1	many	CASSFEQGAPYEQYF	TGTGCCAGCAGCTTCGAACAGGGGGCCCCCTACGAGCAGTACTTC
TRBV19	TRBJ2-7	TRBD1	many	CASSMRPPGQGYEQYF	TGTGCCAGTAGTATGAGGCCCCCCGGACAGGGCTACGAGCAGTACTTC
TRBV4-1	TRBJ1-5	-	many	CASSQDWDVGPQHF	TGCGCCAGCAGCCAAGATTGGGATGTGGGGCCCCAGCATTTT
TRBV6-1	TRBJ1-1	-	-	CATTEVTGQVAEAFF	TGTGCCACCACCGAAGTTACAGGCCAGGTGGCCGAAGCTTTCTTT
TRBV19	TRBJ1-2	-	medium-sized	CASSILGTNYGYTF	TGTGCCAGTAGTATTTTGGGCACTAACTATGGCTACACCTTC
TRBV19	TRBJ2-7	TRBD2	-	CASSSGGWFLNSYEQYF	TGTGCCAGTAGCTCCGGGGGGTGGTTTTTGAATTCCTACGAGCAGTACTTC
TRBV7-6	TRBJ2-1	-	many	CASSLAWQLNGDNEQFF	TGTGCCAGCAGCTTAGCTTGGCAACTGAATGGGGACAATGAGCAGTTCTTC
TRBV12-3/TRBV12-4	TRBJ2-5	TRBD2	-	CASSPRLAGAIQETQYF	TGTGCCAGCAGTCCTCGACTAGCGGGAGCCATCCAAGAGACCCAGTACTTC
TRBV20-1	TRBJ2-2	TRBD1	-	CSARGPTGANTGELFF	TGCAGTGCTAGAGGCCCGACAGGGGCTAACACCGGGGAGCTGTTTTTT
TRBV7-9	TRBJ1-1	TRBD1	many	CASSLVAGGSTEAFF	TGTGCCAGCAGCTTAGTGGCAGGGGGCAGCACTGAAGCTTTCTTT
TRBV28	TRBJ1-4	-	many	CASTSRGWKLFF	TGTGCCAGCACTTCCAGAGGGTGGAAACTGTTTTTT
TRBV5-1	TRBJ1-1	TRBD1	medium-sized	CASRQGANTEAFF	TGCGCCAGCAGACAGGGGGCCAACACTGAAGCTTTCTTT
TRBV4-1	TRBJ2-3	-	once	CASSQVVSGTTDTHYF	TGCGCCAGCAGCCAAGTGGTTTCGGGGACCACAGATACGCACTATTTT
TRBV5-5	TRBJ1-5	-	-	CASSEDLQGSNQPQHF	TGTGCCAGCAGCGAGGATCTACAGGGCTCCAATCAGCCCCAGCATTTT
TRBV7-2	TRBJ1-5	TRBD1	-	CASSMGQQQGQPKHF	TGTGCCAGCAGCATGGGACAGCAACAGGGTCAGCCCAAGCATTTT
TRBV9	TRBJ1-6	-	-	CASTGEGPGSNSPLHF	TGTGCCAGCACCGGAGAGGGTCCAGGGAGCAATTCACCCCTCCACTTT
TRBV9	TRBJ2-3	-	-	CASSATGTNTYTQYF	TGTGCCAGCAGCGCGACAGGGACTAACACATATACGCAGTATTTT
TRBV11-1	TRBJ2-1	-	-	CASSLGAAGQFF	TGTGCCAGCAGCTTAGGGGCCGCGGGGCAGTTCTTC
TRBV6-1	TRBJ1-1	-	-	CACSGDQFSAFF	TGTGCCTGCAGTGGTGACCAGTTTTCGGCTTTCTTT
TRBV7-3	TRBJ2-2	-	many	CASSLEANTGELFF	TGTGCCAGCAGCTTAGAAGCGAACACCGGGGAGCTGTTTTTT
TRBV11-2	TRBJ2-2	-	-	CASIPRTVINTGELFF	TGTGCCAGCATCCCACGGACAGTGATTAACACCGGGGAGCTGTTTTTT
TRBV5-1	TRBJ2-2	TRBD2	-	CASSLAPGLAVTGELFF	TGCGCCAGCAGCTTGGCCCCAGGACTAGCGGTCACCGGGGAGCTGTTTTTT
TRBV12-5	TRBJ1-1	-	-	CSGGLSGGSEAFF	TGTTCTGGTGGTTTATCGGGGGGCTCTGAAGCTTTCTTT
TRBV7-2	TRBJ1-5	-	-	CASSLRHNQPQHF	TGTGCCAGCAGCCTTAGACACAATCAGCCACAGCATTTT
TRBV28	TRBJ2-7	-	few	CASSSINGDYF	TGTGCCAGCAGCTCCATCAACGGGGATTACTTC
TRBV6-5	TRBJ2-7	-	medium-sized	CASSYLPPGGGYEQYF	TGTGCCAGCAGTTACCTCCCCCCGGGGGGCGGGTACGAGCAGTACTTC